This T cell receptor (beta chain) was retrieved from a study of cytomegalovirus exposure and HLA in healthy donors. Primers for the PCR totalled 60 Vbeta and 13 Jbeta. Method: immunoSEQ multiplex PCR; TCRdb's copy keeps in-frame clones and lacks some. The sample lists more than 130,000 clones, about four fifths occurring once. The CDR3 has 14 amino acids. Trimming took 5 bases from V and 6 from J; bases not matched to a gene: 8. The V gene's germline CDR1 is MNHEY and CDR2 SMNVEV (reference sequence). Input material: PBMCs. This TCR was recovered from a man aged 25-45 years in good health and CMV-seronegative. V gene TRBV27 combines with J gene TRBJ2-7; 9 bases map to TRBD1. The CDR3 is CASSPKQGAGEQYF. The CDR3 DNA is TGTGCCAGCAGTCCAAAACAGGGGGCAGGCGAGCAGTACTTC.